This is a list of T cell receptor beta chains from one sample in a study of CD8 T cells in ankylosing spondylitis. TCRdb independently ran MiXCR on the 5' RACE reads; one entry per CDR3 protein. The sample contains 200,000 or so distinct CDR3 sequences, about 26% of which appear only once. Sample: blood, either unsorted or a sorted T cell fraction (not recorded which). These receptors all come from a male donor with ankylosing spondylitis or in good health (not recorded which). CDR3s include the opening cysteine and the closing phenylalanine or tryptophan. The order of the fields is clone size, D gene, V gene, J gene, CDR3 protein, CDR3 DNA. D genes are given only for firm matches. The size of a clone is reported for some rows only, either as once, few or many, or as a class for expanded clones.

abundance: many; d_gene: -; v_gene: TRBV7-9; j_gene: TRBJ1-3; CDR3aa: CASSFSVATGNTIYF; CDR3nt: TGTGCCAGCAGTTTTTCGGTGGCGACGGGAAACACCATATATTTT
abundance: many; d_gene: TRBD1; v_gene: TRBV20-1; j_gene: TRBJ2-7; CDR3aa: CSARVTDRAYEQYF; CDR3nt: TGCAGTGCTAGAGTTACGGACAGGGCCTACGAGCAGTACTTC
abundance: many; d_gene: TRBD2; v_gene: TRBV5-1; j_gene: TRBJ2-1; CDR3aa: CASNSGRAVGEQFF; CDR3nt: TGCGCCAGCAATAGCGGGAGGGCTGTCGGTGAGCAGTTCTTC
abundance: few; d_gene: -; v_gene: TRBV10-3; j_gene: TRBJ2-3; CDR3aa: CAISARGPSTDTQYF; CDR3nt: TGTGCCATCAGTGCTCGCGGACCTAGCACAGATACGCAGTATTTT
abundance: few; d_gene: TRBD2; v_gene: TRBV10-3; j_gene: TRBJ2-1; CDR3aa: CAIRAGMVNEQFF; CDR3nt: TGTGCCATCAGAGCGGGGATGGTAAATGAGCAGTTCTTC
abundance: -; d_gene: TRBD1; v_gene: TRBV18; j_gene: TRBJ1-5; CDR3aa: CASSQGANNQPQHF; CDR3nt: TGTGCCAGCTCACAGGGGGCGAACAATCAGCCCCAGCATTTT
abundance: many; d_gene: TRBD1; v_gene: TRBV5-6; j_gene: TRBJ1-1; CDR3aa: CASRRRGRSEAFF; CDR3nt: TGTGCCAGCAGACGCAGGGGGCGGTCTGAAGCTTTCTTT
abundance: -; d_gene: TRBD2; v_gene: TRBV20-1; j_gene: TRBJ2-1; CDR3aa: CSARLAGVSEQFF; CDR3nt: TGCAGTGCAAGACTAGCGGGAGTCTCTGAGCAGTTCTTC
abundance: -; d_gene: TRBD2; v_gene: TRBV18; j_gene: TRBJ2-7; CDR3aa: CASSLLRAGGTYEQYF; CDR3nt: TGTGCCAGCTCCCTCTTGAGAGCGGGAGGAACCTACGAGCAGTACTTC
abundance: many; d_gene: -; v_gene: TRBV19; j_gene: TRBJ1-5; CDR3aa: CASSIGGRGSQPQHF; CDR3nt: TGTGCCAGTAGTATAGGGGGGAGGGGTTCCCAGCCCCAGCATTTT
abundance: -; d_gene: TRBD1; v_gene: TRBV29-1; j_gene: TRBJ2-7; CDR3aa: CSVDTRGRSFGRSYEQYF; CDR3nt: TGCAGCGTTGATACGAGGGGGCGAAGTTTCGGAAGATCCTACGAGCAGTACTTC
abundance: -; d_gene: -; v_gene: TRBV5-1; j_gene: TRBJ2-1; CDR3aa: CASSLAGESYNEQFF; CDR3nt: TGCGCCAGCAGCCTGGCTGGGGAATCCTACAATGAGCAGTTCTTC
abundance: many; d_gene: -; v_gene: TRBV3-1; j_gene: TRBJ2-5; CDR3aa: CASSQDRETQYF; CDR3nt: TGTGCCAGCAGCCAAGATAGGGAGACCCAGTACTTC
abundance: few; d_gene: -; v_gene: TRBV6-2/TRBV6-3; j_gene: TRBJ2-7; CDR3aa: CASRGSGSGSYEQYF; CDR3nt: TGTGCCAGCAGGGGGTCGGGTAGCGGATCCTACGAGCAGTACTTC
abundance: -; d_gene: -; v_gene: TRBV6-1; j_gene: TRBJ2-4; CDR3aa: CASSEQAGGAKNIQYF; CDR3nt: TGTGCCAGCAGTGAACAGGCAGGAGGGGCCAAAAACATTCAGTACTTC
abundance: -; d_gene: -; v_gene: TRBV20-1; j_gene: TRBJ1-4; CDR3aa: CSARDTGSGEKLFF; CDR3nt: TGCAGTGCTAGAGATACTGGAAGTGGTGAAAAACTGTTTTTT
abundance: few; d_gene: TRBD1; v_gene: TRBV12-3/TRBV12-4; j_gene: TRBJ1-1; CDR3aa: CASSPRDRAHTEAFF; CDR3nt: TGTGCCAGCAGTCCCCGGGACAGGGCGCACACTGAAGCTTTCTTT
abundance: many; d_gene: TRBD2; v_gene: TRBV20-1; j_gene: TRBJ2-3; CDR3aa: CSARDRLAGTDTQYF; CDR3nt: TGCAGTGCTAGAGATCGGCTAGCGGGCACAGATACGCAGTATTTT
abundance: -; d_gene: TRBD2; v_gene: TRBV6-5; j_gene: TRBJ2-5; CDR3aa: CASSYTPSGSFVLETQYF; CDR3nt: TGTGCCAGCAGTTACACACCAAGCGGGAGTTTTGTTTTAGAGACCCAGTACTTC
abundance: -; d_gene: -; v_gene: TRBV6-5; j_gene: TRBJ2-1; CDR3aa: CASSYSKGKGKNEQFF; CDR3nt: TGTGCCAGCAGTTACTCTAAGGGGAAAGGGAAGAATGAGCAGTTCTTC
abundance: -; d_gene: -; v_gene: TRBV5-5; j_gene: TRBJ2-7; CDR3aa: CASSLSVPWTGAYEQYF; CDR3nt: TGTGCCAGCAGCTTGTCGGTTCCCTGGACGGGCGCTTACGAGCAGTACTTC
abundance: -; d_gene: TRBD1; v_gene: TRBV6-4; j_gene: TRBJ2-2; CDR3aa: CASSTDREGGELFF; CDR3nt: TGTGCCAGCAGTACGGACAGGGAAGGCGGGGAGCTGTTTTTT
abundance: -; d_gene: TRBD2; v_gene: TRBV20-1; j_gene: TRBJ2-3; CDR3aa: CSAPGLAGPFTDTQYF; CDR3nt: TGCAGTGCTCCGGGGCTAGCGGGACCCTTCACAGATACGCAGTATTTT
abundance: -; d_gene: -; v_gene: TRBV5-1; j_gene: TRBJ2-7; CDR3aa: CASSLGAGQYEQYF; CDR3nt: TGCGCCAGCAGCTTGGGCGCAGGACAATACGAGCAGTACTTC
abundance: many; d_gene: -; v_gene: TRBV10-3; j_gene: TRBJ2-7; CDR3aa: CAISEVSSYEQYF; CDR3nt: TGTGCCATCAGTGAGGTAAGCTCCTACGAGCAGTACTTC
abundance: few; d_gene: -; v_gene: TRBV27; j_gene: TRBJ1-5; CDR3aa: CASSPPGRPQHF; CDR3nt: TGTGCCAGCAGCCCGCCGGGTAGGCCCCAGCATTTT
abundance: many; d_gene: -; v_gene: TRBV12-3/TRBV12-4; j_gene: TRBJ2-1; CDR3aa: CASNGRSINEQFF; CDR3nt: TGTGCCAGCAATGGACGAAGCATCAATGAGCAGTTCTTC
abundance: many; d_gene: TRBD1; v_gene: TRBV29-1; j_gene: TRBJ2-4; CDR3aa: CSVEEPGGQYF; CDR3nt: TGCAGCGTTGAAGAACCAGGGGGACAGTACTTC
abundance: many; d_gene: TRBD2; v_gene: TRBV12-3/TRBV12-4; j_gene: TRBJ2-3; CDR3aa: CASSHGTSGYTDTQYF; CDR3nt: TGTGCCAGCAGTCACGGGACTAGCGGTTACACAGATACGCAGTATTTT
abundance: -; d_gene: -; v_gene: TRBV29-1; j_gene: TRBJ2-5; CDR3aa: CSVDLDGSYF; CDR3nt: TGCAGCGTTGACCTCGACGGATCTTACTTC
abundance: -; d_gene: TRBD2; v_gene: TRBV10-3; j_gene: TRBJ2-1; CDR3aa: CAIRGTSGEDYNEQFF; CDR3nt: TGTGCCATCAGGGGGACTAGCGGAGAAGACTACAATGAGCAGTTCTTC
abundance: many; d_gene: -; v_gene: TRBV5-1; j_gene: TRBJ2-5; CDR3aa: CASSSNPRVGETQYF; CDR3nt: TGCGCCAGCAGCTCGAACCCCCGGGTAGGAGAGACCCAGTACTTC
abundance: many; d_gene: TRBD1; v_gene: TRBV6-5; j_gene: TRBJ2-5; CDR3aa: CASSYPGQQETQYF; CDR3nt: TGTGCCAGCAGTTACCCGGGACAGCAAGAGACCCAGTACTTC
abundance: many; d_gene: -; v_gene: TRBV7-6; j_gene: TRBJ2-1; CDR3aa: CASSRTTSSYNEQFF; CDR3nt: TGTGCCAGCAGCCGAACTACCAGCTCCTACAATGAGCAGTTCTTC
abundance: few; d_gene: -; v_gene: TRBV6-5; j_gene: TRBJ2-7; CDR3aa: CASTGNTYEQYF; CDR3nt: TGTGCCAGCACCGGTAACACCTACGAGCAGTACTTC
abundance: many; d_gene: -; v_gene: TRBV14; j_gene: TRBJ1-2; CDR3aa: CASSQELAGYGYTF; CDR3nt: TGTGCCAGCAGCCAAGAATTAGCAGGCTATGGCTACACCTTC
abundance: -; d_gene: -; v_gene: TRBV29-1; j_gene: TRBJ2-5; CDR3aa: CSLQNSRETQYF; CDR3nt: TGCAGCCTCCAAAACAGCCGAGAGACCCAGTACTTC
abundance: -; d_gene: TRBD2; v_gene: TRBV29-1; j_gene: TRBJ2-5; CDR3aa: CSVRVSGRGETQYF; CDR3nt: TGCAGCGTTCGGGTTAGCGGGAGGGGAGAGACCCAGTACTTC
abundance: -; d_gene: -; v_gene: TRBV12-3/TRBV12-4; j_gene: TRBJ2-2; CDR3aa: CASSLGDYAGELFF; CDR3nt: TGTGCCAGCTCTCTCGGGGATTACGCCGGGGAGCTGTTTTTT
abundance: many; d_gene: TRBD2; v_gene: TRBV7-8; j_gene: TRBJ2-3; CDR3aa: CASSLGSAGGDTQYF; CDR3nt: TGTGCCAGCAGCTTAGGATCGGCGGGAGGGGATACGCAGTATTTT
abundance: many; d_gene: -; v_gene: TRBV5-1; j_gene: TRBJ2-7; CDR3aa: CASSLGDTIYYEQYF; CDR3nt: TGCGCCAGCAGCTTGGGTGACACTATTTACTACGAGCAGTACTTC
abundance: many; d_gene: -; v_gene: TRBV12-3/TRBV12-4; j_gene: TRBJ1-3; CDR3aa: CASSHRASDFSGNTIYF; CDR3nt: TGTGCCAGCAGTCACAGGGCCAGCGATTTCTCTGGAAACACCATATATTTT
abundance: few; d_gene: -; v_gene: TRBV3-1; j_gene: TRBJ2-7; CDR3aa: CASSPGGTVFEQYF; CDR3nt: TGTGCCAGCAGCCCCGGGGGGACAGTGTTCGAGCAGTACTTC
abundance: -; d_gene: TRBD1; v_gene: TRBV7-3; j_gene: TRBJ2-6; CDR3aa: CASSPGTGYGANVLTF; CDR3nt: TGTGCCAGCAGTCCCGGGACAGGGTACGGGGCCAACGTCCTGACTTTC
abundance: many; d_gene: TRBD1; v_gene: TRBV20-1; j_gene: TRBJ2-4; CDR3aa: CSATDRLNIQYF; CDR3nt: TGCAGTGCGACGGACAGGCTGAACATTCAGTACTTC
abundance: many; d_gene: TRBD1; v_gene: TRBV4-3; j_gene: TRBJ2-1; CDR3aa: CASSQVVGQGGNEQFF; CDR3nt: TGCGCCAGCAGCCAAGTCGTCGGACAGGGAGGTAATGAGCAGTTCTTC
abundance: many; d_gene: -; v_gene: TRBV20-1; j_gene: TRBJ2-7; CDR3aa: CSASLAASYEQYF; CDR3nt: TGCAGTGCTAGCCTGGCTGCTTCCTACGAGCAGTACTTC
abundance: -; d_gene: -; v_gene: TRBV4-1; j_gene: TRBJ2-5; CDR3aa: CASSQSPTKQETQYF; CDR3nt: TGCGCCAGCAGCCAATCACCCACTAAACAAGAGACCCAGTACTTC